A single T cell receptor (beta chain) is shown here with its context. This entry belongs to a study of T-cell memory formation after mild COVID-19. In TCRdb, the 5' RACE reads were re-called with MiXCR into one record per CDR3 protein. The sample includes approximately 480,000 distinct CDR3 sequences, around a sixth of them seen just once. This CDR3 contains 15 residues. From germline, CDR1 is LGHDT and CDR2 YNNKEL (reference sequence). V was clipped by 6 bases and J by 7 bases; unmatched bases: 8. The sequence was collected from an adult woman who had mild COVID-19 (a few samples of this study predate the infection). Cell type and time point are not known. The sequenced material came from PBMCs or a T cell subset sorted from them (not recorded which). The chain uses TRBV3-1 and TRBJ1-6; 8 nucleotides line up with TRBD1. CDR3 nucleotides: TGTGCCAGCAGGGCTCCGGGACAGGCAAATTCACCCCTCCACTTT. Protein sequence: CASRAPGQANSPLHF.